This TCR beta chain was identified during a study of blood T cell repertoires in COVID-19. Study background: Sites across the United States, Italy and Spain contributed samples from acute and convalescent COVID-19.

Clones were read by immunoSEQ multiplex PCR, and TCRdb kept only the in-frame ones, dropping some. The table has a few hundred thousand clones, around 89% seen once. Participant ages covered roughly 18 to 89 years across approximately 25 US areas. Researchers sorted participants into cohorts using their self-reported clinical history. Symptom resolution, clearance, or two negative PCRs marked the recovered donors of Cohort 3. The CDR3 has 11 amino acids. V gave up 8 bases and J gave up 7 bases, with 8 bases separating them. Germline CDR1 SGHTA, CDR2 FQGNSA. The chain links TRBV7-2 to TRBJ2-2; the D gene is possibly TRBD1 (6 bases). The sequence was obtained from a man between 25 and 39 years old who had recovered from COVID-19. Sequencing was performed on PBMCs or T cells enriched from blood (not recorded which). This chain's CDR3 is CASGRGGELFF. CDR3 nucleotides: TGTGCCAGCGGCAGGGGCGGGGAGCTGTTTTTT.